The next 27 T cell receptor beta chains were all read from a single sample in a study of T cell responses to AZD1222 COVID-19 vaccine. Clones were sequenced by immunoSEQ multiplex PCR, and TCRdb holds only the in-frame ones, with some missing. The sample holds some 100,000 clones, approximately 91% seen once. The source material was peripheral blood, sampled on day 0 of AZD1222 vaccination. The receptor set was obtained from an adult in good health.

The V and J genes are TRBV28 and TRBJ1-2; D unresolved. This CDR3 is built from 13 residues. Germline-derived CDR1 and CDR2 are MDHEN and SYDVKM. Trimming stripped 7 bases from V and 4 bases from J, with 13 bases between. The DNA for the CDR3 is TGTGCCAGCATTTCCCCGAACCTCTATGGCTACACCTTC. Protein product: CASISPNLYGYTF.

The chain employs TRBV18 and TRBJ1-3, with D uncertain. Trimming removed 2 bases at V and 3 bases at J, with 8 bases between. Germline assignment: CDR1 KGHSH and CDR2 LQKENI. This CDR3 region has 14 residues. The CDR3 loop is CASSPVDLGNTIYF. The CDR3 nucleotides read TGTGCCAGCTCACCAGTGGACCTTGGAAACACCATATATTTT.

CDR3: CASSLPGQPSGANVLTF. The CDR3 region has the DNA TGTGCCAGCAGTTTACCAGGACAACCCTCTGGGGCCAACGTCCTGACTTTC. This chain joins TRBV28 and TRBJ2-6, with D possibly TRBD1 on 5 matching bases. The CDR3 is 17 amino acids. Trimming took 2 bases from V and 0 from J, leaving 11 bases between them. Germline V gene lookup returns CDR1 MDHEN and CDR2 SYDVKM.

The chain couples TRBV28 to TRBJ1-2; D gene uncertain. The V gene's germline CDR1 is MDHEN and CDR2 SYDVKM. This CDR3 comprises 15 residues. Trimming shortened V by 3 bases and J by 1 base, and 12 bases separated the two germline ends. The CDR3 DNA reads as TGTGCCAGCAGTTTTTGGGCGGAACTTAACTATGGCTACACCTTC. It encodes CASSFWAELNYGYTF.

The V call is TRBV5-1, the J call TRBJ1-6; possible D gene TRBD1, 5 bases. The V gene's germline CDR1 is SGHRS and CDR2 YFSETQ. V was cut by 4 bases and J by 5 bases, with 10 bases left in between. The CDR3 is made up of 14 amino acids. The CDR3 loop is CASSPTENNSPLHF. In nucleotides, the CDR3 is TGCGCCAGCAGCCCGACAGAGAATAATTCACCCCTCCACTTT.

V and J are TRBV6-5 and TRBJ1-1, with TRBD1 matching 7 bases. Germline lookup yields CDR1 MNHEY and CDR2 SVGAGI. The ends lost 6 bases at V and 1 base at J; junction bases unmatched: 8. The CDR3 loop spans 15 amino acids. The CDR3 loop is CASSADRTKNTEAFF. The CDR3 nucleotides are TGTGCCAGCAGCGCGGACAGGACGAAGAACACTGAAGCTTTCTTT.

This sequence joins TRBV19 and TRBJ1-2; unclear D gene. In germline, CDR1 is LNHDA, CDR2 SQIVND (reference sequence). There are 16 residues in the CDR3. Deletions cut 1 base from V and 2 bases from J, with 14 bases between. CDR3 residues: CASSIGARNVNYGYTF. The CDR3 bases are TGTGCCAGTAGTATAGGGGCAAGAAATGTCAACTATGGCTACACCTTC.

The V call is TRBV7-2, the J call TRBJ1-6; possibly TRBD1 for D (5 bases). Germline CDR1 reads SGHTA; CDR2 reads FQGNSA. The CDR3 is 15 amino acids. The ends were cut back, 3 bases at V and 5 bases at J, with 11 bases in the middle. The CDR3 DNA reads TGTGCCAGCAGCTTCCGACAGACACATAATTCACCCCTCCACTTT. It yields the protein CASSFRQTHNSPLHF.

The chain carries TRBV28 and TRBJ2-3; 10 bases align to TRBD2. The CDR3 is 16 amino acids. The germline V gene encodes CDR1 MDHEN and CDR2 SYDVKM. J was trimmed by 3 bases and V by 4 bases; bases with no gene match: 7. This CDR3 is CASSSLAGVGTDTQYF. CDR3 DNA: TGTGCCAGCAGTTCCCTAGCGGGGGTGGGGACAGATACGCAGTATTTT.

Written as DNA, the CDR3 is TGTGCCAGCAGCTTGGGAGGGGGCGTAGAGACCCAGTACTTC. Translated: CASSLGGGVETQYF. The gene calls are TRBV5-6 and TRBJ2-5, with TRBD1 identical over 7 bases. CDR1 and CDR2 (germline): SGHDT, YYEEEE. The CDR3 consists of 14 residues. Trimming removed 0 bases from V and 4 bases from J; junction bases left unmatched: 3.

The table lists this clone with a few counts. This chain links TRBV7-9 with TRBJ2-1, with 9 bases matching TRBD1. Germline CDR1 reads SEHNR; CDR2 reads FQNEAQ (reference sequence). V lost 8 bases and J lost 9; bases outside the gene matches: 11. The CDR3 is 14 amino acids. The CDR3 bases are TGTGCCAGCTCACAGGGGGCGAGGGAGGGTGAGCAGTTCTTC. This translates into CASSQGAREGEQFF.

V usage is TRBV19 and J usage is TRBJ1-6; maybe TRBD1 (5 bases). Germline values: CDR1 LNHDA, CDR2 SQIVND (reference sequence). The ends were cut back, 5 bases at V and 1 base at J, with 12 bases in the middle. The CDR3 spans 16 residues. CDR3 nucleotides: TGTGCCAGTAGTCGCGGGGGATTATCCTATAATTCACCCCTCCACTTT. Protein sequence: CASSRGGLSYNSPLHF.

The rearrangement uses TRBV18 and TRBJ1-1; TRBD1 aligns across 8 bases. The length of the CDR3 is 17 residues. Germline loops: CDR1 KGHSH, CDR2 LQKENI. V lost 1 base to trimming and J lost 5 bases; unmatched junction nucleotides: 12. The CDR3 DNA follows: TGTGCCAGCTCACCACTCCTCAGGGGGCAAGTTTGGACTGAAGCTTTCTTT. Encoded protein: CASSPLLRGQVWTEAFF.

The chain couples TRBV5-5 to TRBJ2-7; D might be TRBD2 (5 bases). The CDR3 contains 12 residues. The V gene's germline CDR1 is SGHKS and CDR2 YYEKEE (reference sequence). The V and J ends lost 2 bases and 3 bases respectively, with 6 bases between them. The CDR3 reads CASSFGVYEQYF. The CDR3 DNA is TGTGCCAGCAGCTTCGGGGTCTACGAGCAGTACTTC.

CDR3 DNA sequence: TGTGCCAGCAGTCCTTCTCGGGGGCCAACTAATGAAAAACTGTTTTTT. Translating gives CASSPSRGPTNEKLFF. This chain joins TRBV2 and TRBJ1-4; tentatively, D is TRBD1 (6 bases). Germline V lookup: CDR1 SNHLY, CDR2 FYNNEI. This CDR3 has 16 amino acids. Trimming removed 5 bases from V and 0 bases from J, with 13 bases in between.

CDR3 residues: CASSLAGGSNSEQFF. CDR3 DNA sequence: TGCGCCAGCAGCCTGGCAGGGGGCAGCAATAGTGAGCAGTTCTTC. The J gene is TRBJ2-1, the V gene TRBV5-1; 8 positions match TRBD1. The trim removed 4 bases at V and 9 bases at J, leaving 12 bases unmatched. The CDR3 sequence is 15 residues long. The V gene's germline CDR1 is SGHRS and CDR2 YFSETQ.

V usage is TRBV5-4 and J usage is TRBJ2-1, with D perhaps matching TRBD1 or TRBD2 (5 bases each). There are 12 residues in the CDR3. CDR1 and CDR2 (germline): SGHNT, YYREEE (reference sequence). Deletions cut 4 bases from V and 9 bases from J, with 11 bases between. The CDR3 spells CASSQERGEQFF. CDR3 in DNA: TGTGCCAGCAGCCAAGAGAGGGGTGAGCAGTTCTTC. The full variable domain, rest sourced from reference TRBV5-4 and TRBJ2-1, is ETGVTQSPTHLIKTRGQQVTLRCSSQSGHNTVSWYQQALGQGPQFIFQYYREEENGRGNFPPRFSGLQFPNYSSELNVNALELDDSALYLCASSQERGEQFFGPGTRLTVL.

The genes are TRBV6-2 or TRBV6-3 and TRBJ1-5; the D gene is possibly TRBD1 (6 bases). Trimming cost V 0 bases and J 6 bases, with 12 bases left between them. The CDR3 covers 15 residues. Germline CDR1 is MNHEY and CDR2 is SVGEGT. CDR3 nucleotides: TGTGCCAGCAGTTACTCTTGGGGGCGCGGTCAGCCCCAGCATTTT. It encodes CASSYSWGRGQPQHF.

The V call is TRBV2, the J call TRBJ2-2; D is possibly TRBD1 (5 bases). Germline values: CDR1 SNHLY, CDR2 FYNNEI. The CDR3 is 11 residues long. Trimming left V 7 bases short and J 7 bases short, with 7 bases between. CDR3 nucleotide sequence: TGTGCCAGCACCAGGGTCGGGGAGCTGTTTTTT. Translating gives CASTRVGELFF.

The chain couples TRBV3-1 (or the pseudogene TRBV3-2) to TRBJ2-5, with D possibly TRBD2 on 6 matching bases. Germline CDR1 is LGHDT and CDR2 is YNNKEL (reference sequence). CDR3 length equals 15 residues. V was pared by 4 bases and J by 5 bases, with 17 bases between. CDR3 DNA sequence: TGTGCCAGCAGCCTTGGGGGGACGGTCTGGGAGACCCAGTACTTC. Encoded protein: CASSLGGTVWETQYF.

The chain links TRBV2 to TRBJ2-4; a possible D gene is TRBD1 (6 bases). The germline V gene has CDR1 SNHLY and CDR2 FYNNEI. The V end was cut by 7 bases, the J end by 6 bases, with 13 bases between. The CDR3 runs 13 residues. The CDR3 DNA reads TGTGCCAGCACAGACGGACAGCTAAACATTCAGTACTTC. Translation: CASTDGQLNIQYF.

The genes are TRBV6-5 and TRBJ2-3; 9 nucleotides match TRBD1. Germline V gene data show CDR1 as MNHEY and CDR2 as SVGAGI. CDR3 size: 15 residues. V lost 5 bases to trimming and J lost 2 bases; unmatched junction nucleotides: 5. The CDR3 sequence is CASSNRGRVTDTQYF. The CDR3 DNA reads TGTGCCAGCAGTAACAGGGGGCGTGTCACAGATACGCAGTATTTT.

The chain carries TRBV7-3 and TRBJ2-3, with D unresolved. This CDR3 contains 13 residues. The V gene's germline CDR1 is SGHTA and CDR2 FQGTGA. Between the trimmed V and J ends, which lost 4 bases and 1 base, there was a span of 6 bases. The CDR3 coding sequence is TGTGCCAGCAGCTCTGGGGGCACAGATACGCAGTATTTT. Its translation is CASSSGGTDTQYF.

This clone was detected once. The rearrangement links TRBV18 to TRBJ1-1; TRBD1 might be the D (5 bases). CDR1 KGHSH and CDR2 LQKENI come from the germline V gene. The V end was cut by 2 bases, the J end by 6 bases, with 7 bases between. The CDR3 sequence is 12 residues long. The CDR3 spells CASSPDSPEAFF. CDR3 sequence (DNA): TGTGCCAGCTCACCAGACAGCCCTGAAGCTTTCTTT.

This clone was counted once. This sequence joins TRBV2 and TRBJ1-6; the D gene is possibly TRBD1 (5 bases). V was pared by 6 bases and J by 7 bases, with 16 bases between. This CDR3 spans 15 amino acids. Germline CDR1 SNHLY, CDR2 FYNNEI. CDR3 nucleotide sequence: TGTGCCAGCAGACCAGAGGGGATTGAGAATTCACCCCTCCACTTT. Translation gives CASRPEGIENSPLHF.

This CDR3 reads CASSQERVLNSPLHF. The CDR3 DNA sequence: TGCGCCAGCAGCCAAGAGCGGGTGCTTAATTCACCCCTCCACTTT. The chain combines TRBV4-3 with TRBJ1-6; D is ambiguous. CDR3 length: 15 amino acids. V was pared by 0 bases and J by 6 bases, with 9 bases between. The germline CDR1 and CDR2 sequences are LGHNA and YSLEER.

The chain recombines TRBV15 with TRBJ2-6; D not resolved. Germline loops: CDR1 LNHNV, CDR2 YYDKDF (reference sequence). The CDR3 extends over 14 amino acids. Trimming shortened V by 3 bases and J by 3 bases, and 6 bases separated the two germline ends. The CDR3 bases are TGTGCCACCAGCAGGAGCGATGGGGCCAACGTCCTGACTTTC. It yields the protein CATSRSDGANVLTF.